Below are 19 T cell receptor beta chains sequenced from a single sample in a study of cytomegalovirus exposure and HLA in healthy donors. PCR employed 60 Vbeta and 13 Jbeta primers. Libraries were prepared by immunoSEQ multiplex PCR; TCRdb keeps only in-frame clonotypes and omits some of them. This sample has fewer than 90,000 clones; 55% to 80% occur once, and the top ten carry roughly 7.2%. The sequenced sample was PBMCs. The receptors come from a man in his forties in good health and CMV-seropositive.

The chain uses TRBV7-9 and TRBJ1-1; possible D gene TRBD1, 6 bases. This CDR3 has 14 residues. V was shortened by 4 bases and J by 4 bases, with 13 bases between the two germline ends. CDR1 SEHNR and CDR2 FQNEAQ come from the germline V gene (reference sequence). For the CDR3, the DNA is TGTGCCAGCAGCTCCACGACAGGCTTCACTGAAGCTTTCTTT. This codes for CASSSTTGFTEAFF.

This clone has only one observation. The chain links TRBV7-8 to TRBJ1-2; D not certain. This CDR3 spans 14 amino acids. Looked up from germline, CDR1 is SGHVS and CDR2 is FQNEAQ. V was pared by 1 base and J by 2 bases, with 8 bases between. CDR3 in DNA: TGTGCCAGCAGCTTAGGGCTTAAAAACTATGGCTACACCTTC. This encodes CASSLGLKNYGYTF.

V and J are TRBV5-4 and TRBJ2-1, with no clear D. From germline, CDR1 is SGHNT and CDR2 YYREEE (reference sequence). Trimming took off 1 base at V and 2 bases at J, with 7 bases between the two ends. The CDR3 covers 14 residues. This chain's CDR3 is CASSLYLTYNEQFF. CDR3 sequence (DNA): TGTGCCAGCAGCTTGTACCTAACCTACAATGAGCAGTTCTTC.

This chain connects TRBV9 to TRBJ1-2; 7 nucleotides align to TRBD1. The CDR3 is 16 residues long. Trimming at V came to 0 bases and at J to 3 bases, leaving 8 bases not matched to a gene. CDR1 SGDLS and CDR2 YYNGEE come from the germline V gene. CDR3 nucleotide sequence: TGTGCCAGCAGCGTAGCTTGGACAGGTCTGGACTATGGCTACACCTTC. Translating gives CASSVAWTGLDYGYTF.

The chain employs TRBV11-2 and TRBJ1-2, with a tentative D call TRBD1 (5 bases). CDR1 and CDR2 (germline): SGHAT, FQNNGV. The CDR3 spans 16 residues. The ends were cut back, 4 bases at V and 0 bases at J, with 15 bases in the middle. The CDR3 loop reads CASSSRLSGANYGYTF. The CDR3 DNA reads TGTGCCAGCAGCTCTCGGCTGTCGGGGGCTAACTATGGCTACACCTTC.

The CDR3 loop reads CASSLTAMGGTEAFF. The CDR3, as DNA: TGCGCCAGCAGCTTGACGGCTATGGGAGGGACTGAAGCTTTCTTT. The J gene is TRBJ1-1, the V gene TRBV5-1; no clear D gene. The CDR3 has 15 residues. The germline V and J ends were trimmed by 1 base and 5 bases, with 15 bases remaining between them. The V gene's germline CDR1 is SGHRS and CDR2 YFSETQ.

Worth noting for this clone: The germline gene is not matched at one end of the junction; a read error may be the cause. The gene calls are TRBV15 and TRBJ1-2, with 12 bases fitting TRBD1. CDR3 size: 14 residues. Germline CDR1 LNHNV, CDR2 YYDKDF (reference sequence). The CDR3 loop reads CATSRDRDRGRMAF. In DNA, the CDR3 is TGTGCCACCAGCAGAGACCGGGACAGGGGGCGCATGGCCTTC.

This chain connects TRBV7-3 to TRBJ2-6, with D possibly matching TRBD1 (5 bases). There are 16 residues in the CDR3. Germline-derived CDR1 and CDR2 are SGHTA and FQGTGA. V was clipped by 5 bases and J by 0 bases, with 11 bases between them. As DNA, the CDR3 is TGTGCCAGCAGCCCCCAGGGCCACTCTGGGGCCAACGTCCTGACTTTC. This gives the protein CASSPQGHSGANVLTF.

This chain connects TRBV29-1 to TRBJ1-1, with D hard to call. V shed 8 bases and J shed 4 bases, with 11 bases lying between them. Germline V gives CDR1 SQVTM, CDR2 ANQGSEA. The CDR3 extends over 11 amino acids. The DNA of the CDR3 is TGCAGCAAGCTTTCGGGCACTGAAGCTTTCTTT. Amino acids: CSKLSGTEAFF.

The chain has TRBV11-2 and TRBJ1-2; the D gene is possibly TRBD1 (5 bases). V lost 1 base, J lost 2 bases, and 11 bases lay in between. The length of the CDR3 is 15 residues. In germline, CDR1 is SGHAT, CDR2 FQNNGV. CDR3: CASSLAAGRNYGYTF. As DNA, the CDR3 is TGTGCCAGCAGCTTAGCCGCGGGACGCAACTATGGCTACACCTTC.

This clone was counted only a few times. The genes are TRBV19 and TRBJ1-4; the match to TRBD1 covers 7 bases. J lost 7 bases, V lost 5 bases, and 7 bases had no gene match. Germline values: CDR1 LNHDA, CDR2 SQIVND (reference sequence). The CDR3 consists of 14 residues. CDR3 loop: CASSFQGEGEKLFF. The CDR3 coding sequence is TGTGCCAGTAGTTTCCAGGGGGAAGGTGAAAAACTGTTTTTT. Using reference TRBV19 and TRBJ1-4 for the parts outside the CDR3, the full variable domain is DGGITQSPKYLFRKEGQNVTLSCEQNLNHDAMYWYRQDPGQGLRLIYYSQIVNDFQKGDIAEGYSVSREKKESFPLTVTSAQKNPTAFYLCASSFQGEGEKLFFGSGTQLSVL.

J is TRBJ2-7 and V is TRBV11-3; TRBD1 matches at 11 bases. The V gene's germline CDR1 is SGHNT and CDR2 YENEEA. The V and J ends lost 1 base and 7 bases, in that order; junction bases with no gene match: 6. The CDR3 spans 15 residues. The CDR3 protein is CASSLVGQGAEEQYF. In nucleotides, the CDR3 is TGTGCCAGCAGCTTAGTCGGACAGGGGGCTGAAGAGCAGTACTTC.

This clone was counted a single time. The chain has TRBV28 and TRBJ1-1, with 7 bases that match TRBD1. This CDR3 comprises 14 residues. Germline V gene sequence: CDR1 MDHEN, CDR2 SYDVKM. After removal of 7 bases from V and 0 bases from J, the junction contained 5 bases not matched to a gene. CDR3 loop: CASIEGALNTEAFF. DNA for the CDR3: TGTGCCAGCATTGAGGGGGCCTTGAACACTGAAGCTTTCTTT.

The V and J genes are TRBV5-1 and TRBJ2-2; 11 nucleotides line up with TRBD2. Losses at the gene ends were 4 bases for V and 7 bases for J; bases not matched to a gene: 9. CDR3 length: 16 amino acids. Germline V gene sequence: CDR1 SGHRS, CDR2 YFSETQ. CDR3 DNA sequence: TGCGCCAGCAGCCGGATAGCGGGAGGGCCCGACGGGGAGCTGTTTTTT. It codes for CASSRIAGGPDGELFF. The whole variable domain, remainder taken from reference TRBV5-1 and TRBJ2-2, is KAGVTQTPRYLIKTRGQQVTLSCSPISGHRSVSWYQQTPGQGLQFLFEYFSETQRNKGNFPGRFSGRQFSNSRSEMNVSTLELGDSALYLCASSRIAGGPDGELFFGEGSRLTVL.

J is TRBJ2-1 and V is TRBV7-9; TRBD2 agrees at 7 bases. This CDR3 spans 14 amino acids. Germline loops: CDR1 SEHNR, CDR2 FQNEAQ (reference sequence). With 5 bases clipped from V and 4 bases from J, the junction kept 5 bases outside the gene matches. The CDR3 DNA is TGTGCCAGCAGCCTCGGGGGAGGGTACAATGAGCAGTTCTTC. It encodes CASSLGGGYNEQFF.

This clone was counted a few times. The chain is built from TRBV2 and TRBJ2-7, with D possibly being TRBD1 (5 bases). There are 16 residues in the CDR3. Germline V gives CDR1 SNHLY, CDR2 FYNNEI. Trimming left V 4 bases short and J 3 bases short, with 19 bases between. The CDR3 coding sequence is TGTGCCAGCAGTGGGGCAGAGACAGCAACTTACTACGAGCAGTACTTC. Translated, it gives CASSGAETATYYEQYF.

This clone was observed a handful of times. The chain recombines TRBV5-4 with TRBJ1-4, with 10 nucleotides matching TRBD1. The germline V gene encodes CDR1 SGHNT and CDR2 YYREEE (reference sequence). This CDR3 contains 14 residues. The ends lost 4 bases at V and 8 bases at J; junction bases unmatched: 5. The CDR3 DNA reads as TGTGCCAGCAGCCGACAGGGGGCCCAAGAAAAACTGTTTTTT. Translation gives CASSRQGAQEKLFF.

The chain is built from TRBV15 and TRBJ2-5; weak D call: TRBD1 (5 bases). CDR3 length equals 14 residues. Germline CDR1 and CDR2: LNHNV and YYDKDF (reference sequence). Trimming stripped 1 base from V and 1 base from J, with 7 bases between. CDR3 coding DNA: TGTGCCACCAGCAGAGGACAGTCCCAAGAGACCCAGTACTTC. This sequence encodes CATSRGQSQETQYF.

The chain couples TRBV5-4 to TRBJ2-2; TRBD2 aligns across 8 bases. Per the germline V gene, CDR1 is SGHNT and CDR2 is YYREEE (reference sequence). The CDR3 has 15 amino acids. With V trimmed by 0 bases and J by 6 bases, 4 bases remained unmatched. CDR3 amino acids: CASSLGVGGAGELFF. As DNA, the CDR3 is TGTGCCAGCAGCTTGGGGGTCGGGGGGGCCGGGGAGCTGTTTTTT. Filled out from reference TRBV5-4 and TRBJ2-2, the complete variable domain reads ETGVTQSPTHLIKTRGQQVTLRCSSQSGHNTVSWYQQALGQGPQFIFQYYREEENGRGNFPPRFSGLQFPNYSSELNVNALELDDSALYLCASSLGVGGAGELFFGEGSRLTVL.